One sample yielded the 14 T cell receptor beta chains listed below, sequenced in a study of tumor-infiltrating lymphocytes in primary liver carcinoma. Total RNA amounting to about 520 ng was the source from which TCR beta cDNA was made with a constant-region primer. Libraries covering TCR beta were generated through three nested multiplex PCR rounds (using a slightly modified ARM-PCR). The two initial PCR rounds, roughly 11 cycles each, used TRBV1-TRBV30 forward and C-beta reverse primers. In TCRdb, the multiplex PCR reads were re-called with MiXCR into one record per CDR3 protein. The table has approximately 300,000 distinct CDR3 sequences, 65% seen once; the top ten hold roughly 8.6%. The researchers obtained blood RNA from unsorted whole blood and also extracted germline DNA. Material for sequencing was peripheral blood. All receptors derive from a man aged 35 to 55 with primary liver carcinoma and hepatitis B virus infection.

Comments on this clonotype: One end of the junction does not line up with germline, which may come from a read error. The chain couples TRBV11-1 to TRBJ2-3, with 9 bases that match TRBD2. The germline V gene encodes CDR1 SGHAT and CDR2 FQDESV (reference sequence). CDR3 length: 19 amino acids. The CDR3 DNA reads TGTGCCAACAGCCCCGGGCTCGAACTAGCGGGCGGAATCACAGATACGCAGTATTTT. The encoded protein is CANSPGLELAGGITDTQYF. Full variable domain (outside the CDR3, taken from reference TRBV11-1 and TRBJ2-3): EAEVAQSPRYKITEKSQAVAFWCDPISGHATLYWYRQILGQGPELLVQFQDESVVDDSQLPKDRFSAERLKGVDSTLKIQPAELGDSAMYLCANSPGLELAGGITDTQYFGPGTRLTVL.

On this clonotype: A much larger clone differs from this one at a single base, so this may be a read error. J is TRBJ2-7 and V is TRBV4-1, with TRBD2 identical over 8 bases. Germline values: CDR1 MGHRA, CDR2 YSYEKL. This CDR3 contains 14 residues. CDR3 nucleotides: TGCGCCAGCAGCCAAGGGGCGGGGGGATACGAGCGGTACTTC. This codes for CASSQGAGGYERYF.

Comments on this clonotype: A single base separates this from a much larger clone, so it may be a read error. The V call is TRBV6-6, the J call TRBJ2-7; D gene unclear. Germline CDR1 is MNHNY and CDR2 is SVGAGI (reference sequence). V lost 6 bases and J lost 5, with 8 bases in between. CDR3 length: 11 residues. The chain's CDR3 is CASSQSDEQYF. CDR3 DNA sequence: TGTGCCAGCAGCCAATCCGACGAGCAGTACTTC.

The chain employs TRBV11-2 and TRBJ1-3; the D is unclear. V was clipped by 3 bases and J by 4 bases, with 7 bases between them. This CDR3 is 13 amino acids long. From germline, CDR1 is SGHAT and CDR2 FQNNGV. The CDR3: CASSFEFGNTIYF. CDR3 in DNA: TGTGCCAGCAGCTTTGAATTCGGAAACACCATATATTTT.

For this clonotype: One end of the junction fails to match germline, which may point to a read error. In DNA form, the CDR3 reads TGTGCCAGCAGCTCCACGACAGGGTTTAACGAGGAGCTGTTTTTC. Protein sequence: CASSSTTGFNEELFF. This rearrangement joins TRBV11-3 to TRBJ2-2, with 7 bases identical to TRBD1. CDR3 length: 15 residues. Per germline, CDR1 SGHNT and CDR2 YENEEA.

In regard to this clonotype: This may arise from a read error, as a much more abundant clone is one base away. This chain connects TRBV12-3 or TRBV12-4 to TRBJ2-5, with TRBD2 matching 9 bases. The CDR3 sequence is 13 residues long. CDR3: CPSSPTSGETQYF. CDR3 nucleotides: TGTCCCAGCAGCCCGACTAGCGGTGAGACCCAGTACTTC.

Remarks on this clonotype: Germline and junction disagree at one end, which may indicate a read error. The chain links TRBV11-2 to TRBJ2-6; the D gene could be TRBD1 or TRBD2 (5 bases each). Germline CDR1 reads SGHAT; CDR2 reads FQNNGV. The CDR3 runs 18 residues. This CDR3 reads CASSFGADRLSGTNVLTF. The DNA for the CDR3 is TGTGCCAGCAGCTTCGGGGCAGACCGACTCTCTGGGACCAACGTCCTGACTTTC. Complete variable domain (other parts from reference TRBV11-2 and TRBJ2-6): EAGVAQSPRYKIIEKRQSVAFWCNPISGHATLYWYQQILGQGPKLLIQFQNNGVVDDSQLPKDRFSAERLKGVDSTLKIQPAKLEDSAVYLCASSFGADRLSGTNVLTFGAGSRLTVL.

To note about this clonotype: Possible read error: a much larger clone is one base away. This chain connects TRBV6-5 to TRBJ2-1, with TRBD2 matching over 11 bases. This CDR3 has 16 amino acids. Germline CDR1 and CDR2: MNHEY and SVGAGI. V shed 7 bases, J shed 6 bases, and the junction held 11 bases outside the gene matches. The CDR3 loop reads CASIDISGRALNEQFF. CDR3 in DNA: TGTGCCAGCATTGACATTAGCGGGAGGGCCCTCAATGAGCAGTTCTTC.

For this clonotype: The missing conserved phenylalanine or tryptophan at the end of this CDR3 makes a read error likely. The rearrangement uses TRBV6-2 or TRBV6-3 and TRBJ1-1; TRBD1 might be the D (5 bases). The CDR3 contains 15 residues. V gave up 7 bases and J gave up 1 base, with 16 bases separating them. The germline CDR1 and CDR2 sequences are MNHEY and SVGEGT. The CDR3 region is CASTDYRQWNTEAFS. The CDR3 DNA sequence: TGTGCCAGCACCGACTATCGACAGTGGAACACTGAAGCTTTCTCT.

The V gene is TRBV28, the J gene TRBJ1-2, with TRBD1 as a possible D gene (5 bases). Per germline, CDR1 MDHEN and CDR2 SYDVKM. V was shortened by 7 bases and J by 1 base, with 10 bases between the two germline ends. The CDR3 has 13 amino acids. The CDR3 nucleotides read TGTGCCAGCACCGGGACTGTTAACTATGGCTACACCTTC. It yields the protein CASTGTVNYGYTF.

As to this clonotype: One junction end does not reproduce the germline sequence, and a read error may be involved. The chain uses TRBV4-2 and TRBJ2-3; D assignment may be TRBD1 or TRBD2 (6 bases each). This CDR3 spans 14 amino acids. The V gene's germline CDR1 is LGHNA and CDR2 YNFKEQ. The CDR3 DNA reads as TGTGCCAGCAACCAAGGGGGGAGTGCAGATACGCAGTATTTT. The encoded protein is CASNQGGSADTQYF.

This clonotype appeared a few times. This chain links TRBV5-1 with TRBJ2-1, with D possibly being TRBD2 (7 bases). Germline CDR1 reads SGHRS; CDR2 reads YFSETQ. The CDR3 contains 15 residues. Trimming pared 3 bases from V and 7 bases from J, leaving 17 bases between. In nucleotides, the CDR3 is TGCGCCAGCAGCTACACAGGGACTACAGGTAATGAGCAGTTCTTC. Its protein product is CASSYTGTTGNEQFF.

This clonotype was picked up many times. The CDR3 reads CSVVLHGTGELFF. The CDR3 DNA sequence: TGCAGCGTTGTTCTCCACGGTACCGGGGAGCTGTTTTTT. This chain links TRBV29-1 with TRBJ2-2; no clear D gene. CDR1 and CDR2 (germline): SQVTM, ANQGSEA. Trimming took 4 bases from V and 5 from J, leaving 11 bases between them. This CDR3 has 13 residues.

This clonotype came up once. The chain uses TRBV29-1 and TRBJ2-1, with 7 bases that match TRBD2. This CDR3 has 11 residues. CDR1 and CDR2 (germline): SQVTM, ANQGSEA. Germline trimming cut 8 bases from V and 9 bases from J; bases unmatched to any gene: 7. CDR3 amino acids: CSRGSGGEQFF. CDR3 sequence (DNA): TGCAGCAGGGGCTCGGGAGGTGAGCAGTTCTTC.